The source of this T cell receptor (beta chain) is a study of long-term antiretroviral therapy in people with HIV. About the research overall: A decade or so separates the oldest specimens from the later 2015 immediate-ART recommendation. Study-level points and caveats: Pre-ART clonal expansions dominated every time point's repertoire. Blood was collected between 2004 and 2017, possibly under older ART regimens.

With regard to this clone: Its antigen is unidentified.

CDR3 length: 13 residues. Trimming took 3 bases from V and 1 from J, leaving 3 bases between them. Germline-derived CDR1 and CDR2 are WNHNN and SYGVQD (reference sequence). They ran version v3.0 of the immunoSEQ assay at survey level. Samples were sequenced targeting about 40,000-50,000 T-cell genomes each. Libraries were prepared by immunoSEQ multiplex PCR; TCRdb keeps only in-frame clonotypes and omits some of them. Of thousands of clones in the sample, 73% were seen once. The chain uses TRBV10-1 and TRBJ2-2; D not certain. The sample here was unsorted PBMCs, taken 0.2 years after starting antiretroviral therapy. This receptor was identified in a man in his forties with HIV. CDR3 nucleotide sequence: TGCGCCAGCAGTGACAAGAACACCGGGGAGCTGTTTTTT. Translating it yields CASSDKNTGELFF.